These T cell receptor beta chains were read from a single sample in a study of siplizumab effects on memory and regulatory T cells. Some clones are missing from TCRdb's copy, which holds only in-frame ones; the method was immunoSEQ multiplex PCR. The repertoire holds some 100,000 clones, with about nine tenths as singletons. Sequencing input: CD4+ T cells sorted from blood. The receptors stem from a human donor in good health. Some clones in this sample may be carry-over from other donors' samples. The CDR3 runs from the conserved cysteine through the conserved F or W. The order of the fields is V gene, D gene, J gene, clone size, CDR3 DNA, CDR3 protein. D genes are given only for firm matches. The listing skips clone size in some rows; elsewhere it reads once, few, many or a size class.

TRBV28,NA,TRBJ2-7,once,TGTGCCAGCGAGAAGAGCCTGGGTGGGGAGCAGTACTTC,CASEKSLGGEQYF
TRBV28,NA,TRBJ1-5,NA,TGTGCCAGCACCCCCGATAATCAGCCCCAGCATTTT,CASTPDNQPQHF
TRBV30,NA,TRBJ1-3,NA,TGTGCCTGGGCCCGACCCTCCTCGGTCACCATATATTTT,CAWARPSSVTIYF
TRBV6-6,NA,TRBJ1-6,NA,TGTGCCAGCAGTTACAGTGGGGGTAGTAATTCACCCCTCCACTTT,CASSYSGGSNSPLHF
TRBV14,TRBD2,TRBJ2-1,NA,TGTGCCAGCAGCCAGAGACTAGCGGGATCGCAGTTCTTC,CASSQRLAGSQFF
TRBV6-4,TRBD1,TRBJ2-1,NA,TGTGCCAGCAGCTCCGGGACAGGAAGATACAATGAGCAGTTCTTC,CASSSGTGRYNEQFF
TRBV7-9,NA,TRBJ2-7,NA,TGTGCCAGCAGTCCCTGGGTGGCCCAGATCTACGAGCAGTACTTC,CASSPWVAQIYEQYF
TRBV23-1,NA,TRBJ1-5,NA,TGCGCCAGCAGTCTATTTACGGGGGACGATAGCAATCAGCCCCAGCATTTT,CASSLFTGDDSNQPQHF
TRBV12-5,TRBD1,TRBJ1-1,NA,TGTGCTAGTGGAAATTACAGGGGGCCCCCGAACACTGAAGCTTTCTTT,CASGNYRGPPNTEAFF
TRBV5-1,TRBD2,TRBJ2-7,NA,TGCGCCAGCAGCTTGACACTAGCGGGAATCTCCTACGAGCAGTACTTC,CASSLTLAGISYEQYF
TRBV5-6,TRBD2,TRBJ2-7,NA,TGTGCCAGCAGCACGCATCTACGGGGACTATCCTCCTACGAGCAGTACTTC,CASSTHLRGLSSYEQYF
TRBV10-1,TRBD2,TRBJ2-7,NA,TGCGCCAGCAGCCCTAGCGGGAGATCCTACGGGCAGTACTTC,CASSPSGRSYGQYF
TRBV6-1,NA,TRBJ2-7,once,TGTGCCAGCGAGACATACTACGAGCAGTACTTC,CASETYYEQYF
TRBV28,NA,TRBJ1-5,NA,TGTGCCAGCAGTTTCCCCCCTTATAGGACGGACAATAGCAATCAGCCCCAGCATTTT,CASSFPPYRTDNSNQPQHF
TRBV19,NA,TRBJ1-5,NA,TGTGCCAGTAGGTTGAGGGGAAACAATCAGCCCCAGCATTTT,CASRLRGNNQPQHF
TRBV28,NA,TRBJ1-2,NA,TGTGCCAGCGAACCTATGACAGCAGGCTATGGCTACACCTTC,CASEPMTAGYGYTF